This T cell receptor beta chain appears in the sequencing data of a study of beta chain features in type 1 diabetes. For the study at large: No age, gender or cell yield differences were seen between patients and healthy donors. Study-wide results and limits: The naive, central memory and Treg TCRB repertoires showed an apparent similarity that was greater among patients than among healthy donors. All four CD4+ subsets of Type 1 diabetes patients contained TCRB CDR3s that were moderately but significantly shorter.

Worth noting for this clone: No antigen is known for it.

The study reverse transcribed the entire isolated RNA, so it sequenced expressed TCRB transcripts. Profiling relied on immunoSEQ multiplex PCR, and the TCRdb table lists in-frame clones only, not all of them. This sample has around 690,000 clones, with 9.5% to 15% found just once. CDR3 length: 19 amino acids. Germline V gene sequence: CDR1 GTSNPN, CDR2 SVGIG (reference sequence). V trimming: 5 bases; J trimming: 4 bases; junction bases outside the gene matches: 17. Purity (above 95%) was reached by all sorted populations. Sequencing was done on a sample of naive CD4+ T cells from blood. The gene calls are TRBV30 and TRBJ2-2, with 12 bases lining up with TRBD1. This receptor was taken from a man aged 25 to 45 with type 1 diabetes. Here the CDR3 DNA reads TGTGCCTGGGCCAGTCAGTTCGGGACAGGGGGCGCGGTCACCGGGGAGCTGTTTTTT. Translating it yields CAWASQFGTGGAVTGELFF.